Each of the 9 T cell receptor beta chains below was sequenced from the same sample in a study of T cell responses to AZD1222 COVID-19 vaccine. Profiling relied on immunoSEQ multiplex PCR, and the TCRdb table lists in-frame clones only, not all of them. Counted here are about 100,000 clones, less than 90% occurring once; the ten biggest clones make up 1.8%. Sequenced material: peripheral blood, taken on day 0 of AZD1222 vaccination. These receptors were collected from an adult in good health.

The chain employs TRBV6-5 and TRBJ1-1, with 7 bases that match TRBD1. CDR1 is MNHEY and CDR2 is SVGAGI in the germline V gene. CDR3 length: 15 amino acids. V trimming: 6 bases; J trimming: 3 bases; junction bases outside the gene matches: 10. The CDR3, as DNA: TGTGCCAGCAGCGCAATACAGGGGTATCACACTGAAGCTTTCTTT. It is translated as CASSAIQGYHTEAFF.

The chain employs TRBV5-1 and TRBJ2-1; D might be TRBD1 (5 bases). Germline V gene sequence: CDR1 SGHRS, CDR2 YFSETQ. Between the trimmed V and J ends, which lost 1 base and 9 bases, there was a span of 17 bases. The CDR3 consists of 15 residues. The CDR3 here is CASSLLGPPYLEQFF. As DNA, the CDR3 is TGCGCCAGCAGCTTGTTGGGGCCGCCTTATCTTGAGCAGTTCTTC. The full variable domain, completed using reference TRBV5-1 and TRBJ2-1, is KAGVTQTPRYLIKTRGQQVTLSCSPISGHRSVSWYQQTPGQGLQFLFEYFSETQRNKGNFPGRFSGRQFSNSRSEMNVSTLELGDSALYLCASSLLGPPYLEQFFGPGTRLTVL.

The chain employs TRBV30 and TRBJ2-7, with TRBD1 as a possible D gene (5 bases). With 0 bases removed from V and 6 bases from J, the gap between germline ends came to 12 bases. The CDR3 totals 13 residues. From germline, CDR1 is GTSNPN and CDR2 SVGIG (reference sequence). The CDR3 bases are TGTGCCTGGAGTGTACAGGAAAGAGGCGAGCAGTACTTC. Protein product: CAWSVQERGEQYF.

This clone was seen only once. The V gene is TRBV30, the J gene TRBJ2-1; maybe TRBD2 (5 bases). This CDR3 has 13 amino acids. V was cut by 5 bases and J by 8 bases, with 16 bases left in between. CDR1 and CDR2 (germline): GTSNPN, SVGIG (reference sequence). CDR3 sequence reads: CAWARGSDHEQFF. CDR3 sequence (DNA): TGTGCCTGGGCTCGGGGTAGCGACCATGAGCAGTTCTTC.

CDR3 sequence: CASSAGILEQPQHF. The CDR3 DNA reads as TGTGCCAGCAGCGCGGGGATCCTTGAGCAGCCCCAGCATTTT. The chain carries TRBV9 and TRBJ1-5; the D is unclear. The CDR3 is 14 residues long. Germline V gene sequence: CDR1 SGDLS, CDR2 YYNGEE. V was cut by 3 bases and J by 7 bases, with 14 bases left in between.

The chain has TRBV2 and TRBJ2-2, with TRBD2 identical over 9 bases. There are 16 residues in the CDR3. Germline CDR1 is SNHLY and CDR2 is FYNNEI. Unmatched junction bases numbered 12, after V lost 8 bases and J lost 5 bases. CDR3: CASYTTHSGSTGELFF. CDR3 in DNA: TGTGCCAGCTACACCACCCATAGCGGGAGTACCGGGGAGCTGTTTTTT.

The chain is built from TRBV12-3 or TRBV12-4 and TRBJ1-5; tentatively, D is TRBD1 (5 bases). The CDR3 length is 13 residues. V shed 7 bases and J shed 0 bases, with 7 bases lying between them. CDR3 coding DNA: TGTGCCAGCACAGGGTATAGCAATCAGCCCCAGCATTTT. Amino acids: CASTGYSNQPQHF.

The rearrangement joins TRBV28 to TRBJ1-2, with 9 bases that match TRBD1. This CDR3 contains 13 residues. The trim removed 8 bases at V and 8 bases at J, leaving 9 bases unmatched. From germline, CDR1 is MDHEN and CDR2 SYDVKM. Here the CDR3 reads CASGLQGAQGYTF. As DNA, the CDR3 is TGTGCCAGCGGCCTACAGGGGGCGCAAGGCTACACCTTC.

The V and J genes are TRBV7-9 and TRBJ2-1; TRBD1 matches at 9 bases. Germline CDR1 reads SEHNR; CDR2 reads FQNEAQ (reference sequence). The CDR3 has 16 residues. V dropped 5 bases and J dropped 8; count of bases not matched to a gene: 13. The CDR3 bases are TGTGCCAGCAGCGGCCGGACAGGGGCCCCACAATATGAGCAGTTCTTC. Translation: CASSGRTGAPQYEQFF.